This section outlines one T cell receptor beta chain sequence together with its context. This clonotype came up many times. Its recognized antigen is unknown. No per-base quality is available; no much larger clone lies one base away. This entry comes from a study of T cells in Graves' hyperthyroidism and ophthalmopathy (dated by TCRdb to between 2019 and 2020). The study in broad terms: Peripheral blood samples were taken at initial diagnosis, before any treatment was given. To identify distinguishing TCR V-J signatures, a discovery cohort of around 100 patients was used, comprising fewer than 45 with Graves' ophthalmopathy and approximately 57 with stable Graves' hyperthyroidism. An independent validation cohort of around 19 hyperthyroidism patients and some 15 patients who later progressed to ophthalmopathy tested prospective prediction of ophthalmopathy. The approximately 100 discovery patients were divided at random into training and test sets in a 7:3 ratio. The study also compared thyroid tissue and blood T-cell repertoires from roughly 6 Graves' hyperthyroidism patients. After blood sampling, hyperthyroidism patients were treated with methimazole at a starting dose of 30 mg daily, and ophthalmopathy patients were treated with high-dose intravenous methylprednisolone. The paper reports TCR Vbeta CDR3 sequencing of over 130 peripheral blood samples: approximately 41 ophthalmopathy, fewer than 80 hyperthyroidism and around 17 progressor patients.

Ophthalmopathy patients had moderately to severely active disease, with a Clinical Activity Score of 3 or more, a NOSPECS grade of 4 or more, and a disease duration of less than 3 months. Patients with uncontrolled infections, other autoimmune diseases, pregnancy or lactation were excluded. Clinical symptoms, serum thyroxine and TRAb, thyroid ultrasound, and orbital computed tomography formed the basis for the diagnoses. Ficoll-Paque density gradient centrifugation was used to isolate PBMCs from around 10 ml of fresh peripheral blood. Trizol reagent was used to extract total RNA, and RNA quality was then checked on an Agilent 2100 Bioanalyzer. General study outcomes and caveats: Ophthalmopathy was separated from stable hyperthyroidism by a 13 V-J signature model, with 87.88% sensitivity and about 81% specificity obtained in cross-validation and 80%/75% obtained in testing. During validation, the model predicted progression to ophthalmopathy a median of around six months ahead of onset, with around 65% sensitivity and 72.22% specificity. Sample size was not statistically predetermined, and blinding of investigators to group allocation was not performed. Most expanded thyroid clonotypes (frequency above 0.001) were also found in blood, which suggests that blood repertoires may mirror thyroid immune responses.

The germline V gene specifies SNHLY as CDR1 and FYNNEI as CDR2. The junction carries 10 bases between V and J, which are trimmed by 7 bases and 1 base respectively. The CDR3 runs 13 amino acids, cysteine and phenylalanine included. The retained sequence is limited to the CDR3, 39 bases, with the frame set at the first base. Amplification of TCR beta CDR3 regions was carried out from RNA transcripts. The TCR CDR3 was subjected to a first round of RT-PCR using the HTBI primer set and the Qiagen OneStep RT-PCR kit. The libraries were constructed in a second round of multiplex PCR and then size-selected and purified. The libraries were sequenced on an Illumina HiSeq2000 using paired-end 100 bp reads. On the study's bioinformatics: SOAPnuke was used to process the raw data, with reads discarded if the reads contained adapters or uncalled bases, had a mean Phred below 15, or lacked an exact constant-primer or identifier match. High-quality paired reads were merged using COPE v1.2.5, and each unique nucleotide sequence was defined as a clonotype. MiTCR v1.1 was used to align the clonotypes against IMGT TRBV, TRBD and TRBJ reference segments. The analysis was restricted to V-J combinations with a frequency above 0.0001, which together covered 99% to 99.2% of the repertoires. A TCS score was defined as the ratio of F50 (clonal expansion) to E x V (chaos), with BLOSUM62-based TCRdist applied between CDR3 peptides within each V-J. Welch's t-statistics and random forest reduced 500 to 550 V-J features to 10 to 15, which were used in a naive Bayes classifier (R e1071). TCRdb ran its own pipeline on the public reads, namely fastp trimming at Q25 and MiXCR clone calling, and kept in-frame beta chains. One record per CDR3 amino acid sequence lists the most common genes and DNA. TCRdb's processing, not the authors' own work, is the source of the V and J calls. For this sample there are hundreds of thousands of distinct CDR3 sequences; roughly a sixth appear just once. Together, the top ten hold around 3.5% of the sample.

The receptor was isolated from a woman in her thirties or forties with Graves' ophthalmopathy. Sequencing used blood. The chain couples TRBV2 to TRBJ1-1; the D gene is perhaps TRBD1, on 5 matching bases. In nucleotides, the sequence is TGTGCCAGCACTACAGGCCGGAACACTGAAGCTTTCTTT. Its amino acids are CASTTGRNTEAFF.